This T cell receptor beta chain was obtained from a study of Ad26.COV2.S vaccination and SARS-CoV-2 variants (dated by TCRdb to the early 2020s). A note on the overall study: Donors in the vaccine arm were drawn from COV1001, a multicentre, randomized, double-blind, placebo-controlled phase I-IIa trial testing Ad26.COV2.S in healthy adults. Ad26.COV2.S was given intramuscularly at 5x10^10 or 1x10^11 viral particles, as a single shot or as two shots 56 days apart. TCRbeta repertoire sequencing was used to assess the specificity and breadth of SARS-CoV-2-reactive T cell receptors after Ad26.COV2.S vaccination. A total of 32 samples were included in the TCR-sequenced set, comprising around 19 Ad26.COV2.S vaccine recipients, 5 placebo recipients and 8 SARS-CoV-2 convalescent individuals. Participants in the trial were split at random into five groups of five each, receiving low-dose or high-dose Ad26.COV2.S once or twice, or else placebo on both occasions. Blinding of investigators to trial group allocation was maintained during experiments and outcome assessment. Overall study results and their limits: According to the authors, total T cell responses may have been underestimated by the TCR breadth and depth analyses. Compared with placebo recipients, Ad26.COV2.S recipients showed higher spike-specific TCR breadth (P = 0.0014). After vaccination, substantial breadth of spike-specific CD8+ and CD4+ T cell responses was reported. The study was not powered to compare responses between vaccine doses or regimens. Non-spike TCR breadth was comparable between vaccine and placebo recipients, consistent with the vaccine containing only spike.

The immunoSEQ Assay was the method used to sequence TCRbeta CDR3 regions. After extraction, genomic DNA underwent amplification by bias-controlled multiplex PCR, followed by high-throughput sequencing. In the paper's pipeline: To quantify the absolute abundance of every unique TCRbeta CDR3 region, sequences were collapsed and filtered. T cell fraction was estimated by normalization of TCRbeta template counts to usable DNA, with usable DNA being measured through amplification of reference genes present in all nucleated cells. Repertoire TCRs were annotated as SARS-CoV-2-specific by exact matching of V gene, CDR3 amino acid sequence and J gene to a known reactive TCR set. The reference SARS-CoV-2 TCR set was obtained from MIRA and was filtered for enrichment in COVID-19-positive ImmuneCODE repertoires, whereby public or cross-reactive TCRs were removed. Based on the MIRA antigens, annotated TCRs were further analysed at the level of specific ORF or position within ORF. Breadth was defined as the number of annotated unique rearrangements divided by the total number of unique productive rearrangements, and depth was defined as the summed frequency of the annotated unique rearrangements. Two-sided Wilcoxon rank-sum tests were used to compare TCR breadth between groups. Held by TCRdb, this immuneACCESS table contains in-frame sequences only and omits some clones. Under half of the omission traces to an unresolved V gene where checked; the cause of the rest is unknown. The DNA was the basis for D and trimming; V, J and clone size are from that table. The sample contains roughly 500,000 clones, roughly 89% of them found a single time. The leading ten clones occupy roughly 13% of the sample.

Comment on this clone: Its antigen is not yet known. Per-nucleotide qualities are absent, and no much larger clonotype sits a single base away.

Per the publication, the treatment or condition label means: approximately 18 received Ad26.COV2.S at low or high dose, single or two shots; roughly 5 received placebo; per-sample allocation not given. Repertoires of vaccine and placebo recipients were sequenced from samples taken on day 63 after the first injection. Between 29 July and 7 August 2020, Cohort 1b enrolled 20 to 30 adults aged 18-55 years at one site in Boston, USA. As a vaccine, Ad26.COV2.S was a replication-incompetent adenovirus type 26 vector that expressed a prefusion-stabilized SARS-CoV-2 spike protein derived from the original Wuhan strain. Sequences LNHDA (CDR1) and SQIVND (CDR2) are obtained from the germline V gene (reference sequence). Trimming takes 3 bases from V and 7 bases from J, and the germline ends sit 7 bases apart. From the cysteine up to the phenylalanine, the CDR3 has a length of 12 residues. CDR3 DNA is the only sequence kept; it has 36 bases, read in frame from the first base.

The material sequenced was peripheral blood, taken in a trial of Ad26.COV2.S vaccine versus placebo. The V and J segments used are TRBV19 and TRBJ1-5; the D gene cannot be resolved reliably. The sequence came from a person aged 18 to 65 who received the Ad26.COV2.S COVID-19 vaccine or a placebo. For the CDR3, the sequence is CASSILGQPQHF. DNA sequence: TGTGCCAGTAGTATCTTGGGGCAGCCCCAGCATTTT.